This T cell receptor beta chain was observed in a study of shared clonotypes between healthy human individuals. Turning to this clone: Antigen specificity is unknown.

Method: immunoSEQ multiplex PCR; TCRdb's copy keeps in-frame clones and lacks some. Seen here are 1.5 million to 2.5 million clones, about 95% observed once, and the top ten hold 0.9% to 1.5%. Study-level points and caveats: Memory subsets had estimated richness that was generally smaller than that of naive subsets. Sorted-subset sequencing, rarefaction showed, was incomplete despite large depth.

CD8 cells classed as naive were CD45RO-negative and positively selected for CCR7, excluding terminally differentiated effector memory CD45RA+ cells. The receptor comes from a young man in good health. Sequenced: naive CD8+ T cells sorted from blood.

The CDR3 DNA sequence: TGTGCCAGCAGCGCAGGAGACAGGCTCACCGGGGAGCTGTTTTTT. It specifies CASSAGDRLTGELFF. This rearrangement joins TRBV7-9 to TRBJ2-2; the D gene is possibly TRBD1 (6 bases). Trimming stripped 5 bases from V and 4 bases from J, with 14 bases between. The CDR3 has 15 residues. Looked up from germline, CDR1 is SEHNR and CDR2 is FQNEAQ (reference sequence).